This T cell receptor (beta chain) was profiled in a study of CD8 T cells in ankylosing spondylitis. Findings and limits, study-wide: Blood from ankylosing spondylitis patients appeared to carry a characteristic roughly eight-variant TCR beta motif. The authors reported significant enrichment of disease-linked clones in matched ankylosing spondylitis synovial fluid. Disease-linked clones displayed a CD8+ phenotype and appeared relatively rarely in peripheral blood. Some motif variants had been reported before (in reactive arthritis synovial fluid and blood).

This clonotype was found a few times. What it binds is not known. By quantitative 5'-RACE with molecular barcodes, the TCR beta libraries were made. TCRdb called the 5' RACE reads again in MiXCR, with one record for every CDR3 protein. This sample has more than 100,000 distinct CDR3 sequences, with 17% found just once. Germline V gives CDR1 MNHEY, CDR2 SMNVEV (reference sequence). The length of the CDR3 is 14 residues. Between the trimmed V and J ends, which lost 4 bases and 3 bases, there was a span of 9 bases. The chain links TRBV27 to TRBJ2-2; D is unresolved. Source material: blood, either unsorted or a sorted T cell fraction (not recorded which). This receptor was obtained from a male donor with ankylosing spondylitis. The CDR3 here is CASSSRPDTGELFF. In nucleotides, the CDR3 is TGTGCCAGCAGTTCCCGCCCAGACACCGGGGAGCTGTTTTTT.